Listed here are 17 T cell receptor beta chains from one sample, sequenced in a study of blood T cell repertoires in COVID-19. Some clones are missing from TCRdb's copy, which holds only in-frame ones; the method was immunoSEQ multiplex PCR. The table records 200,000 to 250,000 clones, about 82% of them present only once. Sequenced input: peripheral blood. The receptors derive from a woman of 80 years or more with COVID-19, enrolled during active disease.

CDR3 DNA sequence: TGTGCCAGCACCCGGGGGGCTTTTGGCAATCAGCCCCAGCATTTT. Translating gives CASTRGAFGNQPQHF. This chain uses TRBV6-5 with TRBJ1-5; TRBD1 might be the D (6 bases). The CDR3 totals 15 residues. Trimming pared 7 bases from V and 2 bases from J, leaving 15 bases between. Germline V gene sequence: CDR1 MNHEY, CDR2 SVGAGI.

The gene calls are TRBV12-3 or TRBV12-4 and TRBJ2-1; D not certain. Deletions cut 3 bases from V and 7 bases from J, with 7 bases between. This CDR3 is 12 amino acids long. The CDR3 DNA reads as TGTGCCAGCAGTTTGCGCGAGAATGAGCAGTTCTTC. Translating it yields CASSLRENEQFF.

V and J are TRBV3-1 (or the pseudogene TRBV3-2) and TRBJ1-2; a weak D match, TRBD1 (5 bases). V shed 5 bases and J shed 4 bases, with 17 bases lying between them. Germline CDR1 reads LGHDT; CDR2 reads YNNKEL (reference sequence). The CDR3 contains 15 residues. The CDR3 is CASSWGVAAGYGYTF. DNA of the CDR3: TGTGCCAGCAGCTGGGGGGTGGCAGCGGGCTATGGCTACACCTTC.

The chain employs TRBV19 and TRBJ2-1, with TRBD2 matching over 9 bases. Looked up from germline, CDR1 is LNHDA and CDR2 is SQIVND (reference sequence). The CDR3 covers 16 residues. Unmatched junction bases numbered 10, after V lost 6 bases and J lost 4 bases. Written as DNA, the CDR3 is TGTGCCAGTAGCTCACCGGGACTAGCCGTGTACAATGAGCAGTTCTTC. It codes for CASSSPGLAVYNEQFF.

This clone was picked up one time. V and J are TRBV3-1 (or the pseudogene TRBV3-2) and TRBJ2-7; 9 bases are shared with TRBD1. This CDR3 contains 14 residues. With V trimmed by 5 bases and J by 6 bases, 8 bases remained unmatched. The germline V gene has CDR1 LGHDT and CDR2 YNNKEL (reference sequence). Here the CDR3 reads CASSIGTGTSEQYF. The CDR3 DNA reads TGTGCCAGCAGCATAGGGACAGGGACAAGCGAGCAGTACTTC.

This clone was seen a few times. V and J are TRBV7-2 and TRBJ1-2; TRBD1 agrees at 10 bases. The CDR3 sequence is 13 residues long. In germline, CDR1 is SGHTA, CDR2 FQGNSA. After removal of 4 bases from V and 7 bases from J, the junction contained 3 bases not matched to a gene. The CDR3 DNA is TGTGCCAGCAGCTCGGGACAGGGGACTGGCTACACCTTC. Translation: CASSSGQGTGYTF.

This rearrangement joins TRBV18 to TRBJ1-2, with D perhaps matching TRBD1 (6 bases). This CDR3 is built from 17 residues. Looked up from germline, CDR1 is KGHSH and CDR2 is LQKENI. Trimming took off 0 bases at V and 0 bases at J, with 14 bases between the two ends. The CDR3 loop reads CASSPPGQIKTNYGYTF. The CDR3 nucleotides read TGTGCCAGCTCACCACCCGGACAGATCAAAACTAACTATGGCTACACCTTC.

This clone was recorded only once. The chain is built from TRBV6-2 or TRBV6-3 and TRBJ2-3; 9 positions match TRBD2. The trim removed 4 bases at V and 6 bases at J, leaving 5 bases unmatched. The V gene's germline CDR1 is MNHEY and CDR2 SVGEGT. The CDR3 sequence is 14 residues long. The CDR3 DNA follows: TGTGCCAGCAGTTCCGGGACTAGCCTTGATACGCAGTATTTT. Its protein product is CASSSGTSLDTQYF.

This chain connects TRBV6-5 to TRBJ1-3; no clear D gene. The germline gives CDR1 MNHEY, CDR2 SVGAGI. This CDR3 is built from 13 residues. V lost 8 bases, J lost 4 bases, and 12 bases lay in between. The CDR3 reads CASWEGGGNTIYF. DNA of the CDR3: TGTGCCAGCTGGGAGGGAGGAGGAAACACCATATATTTT.

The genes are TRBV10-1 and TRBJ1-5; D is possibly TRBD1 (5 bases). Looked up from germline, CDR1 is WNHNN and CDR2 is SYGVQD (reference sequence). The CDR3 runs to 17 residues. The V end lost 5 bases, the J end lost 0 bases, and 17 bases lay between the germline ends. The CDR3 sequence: CASSQQESLYSNQPQHF. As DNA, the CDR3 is TGCGCCAGCAGTCAACAGGAATCACTATATAGCAATCAGCCCCAGCATTTT.

The CDR3 DNA reads as TGTGCCAGTAGAACAGGGTGGAACACTGAAGCTTTCTTT. As protein: CASRTGWNTEAFF. The chain carries TRBV19 and TRBJ1-1; maybe TRBD1 (6 bases). This CDR3 has 13 amino acids. The germline CDR1 and CDR2 sequences are LNHDA and SQIVND (reference sequence). Trimming removed 6 bases from V and 1 base from J, with 9 bases in between.

As DNA, the CDR3 is TGTGCCAGTAGTCCCCGGGACAGGGGCGGAAACACTGAAGCTTTCTTT. Protein sequence: CASSPRDRGGNTEAFF. This chain uses TRBV19 with TRBJ1-1, with 10 bases lining up with TRBD1. The J segment lost 2 bases and the V segment lost 5 bases, leaving 8 bases of the junction unmatched. The CDR3 spans 16 residues. The germline V gene has CDR1 LNHDA and CDR2 SQIVND (reference sequence).

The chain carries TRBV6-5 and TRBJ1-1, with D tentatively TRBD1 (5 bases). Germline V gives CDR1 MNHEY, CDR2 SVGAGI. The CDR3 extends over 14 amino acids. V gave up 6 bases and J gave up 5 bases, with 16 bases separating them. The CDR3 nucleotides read TGTGCCAGCAGGGCTCCGGGGGTGGAAACTGAAGCTTTCTTT. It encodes CASRAPGVETEAFF.

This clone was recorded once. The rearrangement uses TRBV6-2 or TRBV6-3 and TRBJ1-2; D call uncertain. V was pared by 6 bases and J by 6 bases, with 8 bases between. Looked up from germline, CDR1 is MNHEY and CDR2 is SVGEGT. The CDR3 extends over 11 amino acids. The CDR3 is CASSSTHGYTF. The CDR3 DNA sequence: TGTGCCAGCAGCTCGACTCATGGCTACACCTTC.

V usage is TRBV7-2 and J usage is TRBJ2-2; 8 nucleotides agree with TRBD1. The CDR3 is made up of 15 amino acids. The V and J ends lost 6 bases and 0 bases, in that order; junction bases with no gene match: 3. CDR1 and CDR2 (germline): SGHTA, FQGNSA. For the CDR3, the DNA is TGTGCCAGCAGACTGGGACAGGCGAACACCGGGGAGCTGTTTTTT. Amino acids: CASRLGQANTGELFF.

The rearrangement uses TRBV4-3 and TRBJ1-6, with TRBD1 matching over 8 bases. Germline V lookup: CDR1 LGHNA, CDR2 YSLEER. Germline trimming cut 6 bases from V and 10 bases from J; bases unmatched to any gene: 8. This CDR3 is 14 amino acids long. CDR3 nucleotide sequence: TGCGCCAGCAGGTGGACAGGGTCACTCTCACCCCTCCACTTT. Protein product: CASRWTGSLSPLHF.

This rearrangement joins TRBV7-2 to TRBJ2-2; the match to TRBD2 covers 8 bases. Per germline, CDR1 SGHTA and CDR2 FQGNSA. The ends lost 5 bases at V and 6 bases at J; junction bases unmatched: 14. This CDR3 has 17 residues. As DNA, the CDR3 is TGTGCCAGCAGCCCTAGCCTTATAGCGGGGCGGGCCGGGGAGCTGTTTTTT. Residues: CASSPSLIAGRAGELFF.